This T cell receptor (beta chain) is drawn from a study of blood T cell repertoires in COVID-19. Overall study context: Samples taken during acute and convalescent COVID-19 were collected in the United States, Italy and Spain.

Trimming pared 0 bases from V and 4 bases from J, leaving 13 bases between. Germline loops: CDR1 ENHRY, CDR2 SYGVKD. The length of the CDR3 is 16 residues. As processed by the authors: Reference gene primers were amplified, and this amplification served to estimate nucleated cell counts. Libraries were prepared by immunoSEQ multiplex PCR; TCRdb keeps only in-frame clonotypes and omits some of them. Clonal size and the V and J genes are those of that table, whereas D and trimming came from the DNA. The profile shows tens of thousands of clones, 65% to 90% of them singletons. Source material: peripheral blood. This chain joins TRBV10-3 and TRBJ1-5; possibly TRBD1 for D (6 bases). The origin of this receptor is a man aged 55 to 70 with acute or convalescent COVID-19. CDR3 in amino acids: CAISESGRGRNQPQHF. The CDR3 nucleotides are TGTGCCATCAGTGAGTCAGGCAGGGGAAGAAATCAGCCCCAGCATTTT.